This entry describes one T cell receptor beta chain. This sample was taken from a study of shared clonotypes between healthy human individuals. Genomic DNA from each subset was divided evenly over several immunoSEQ plates. As processed by the authors: Owing to the provision of junction-only sequences devoid of quality scores by immunoSEQ, filtering differed. Repertoires were generated with immunoSEQ multiplex PCR, while TCRdb's copy carries only in-frame clones and drops some. For V, J and clone size, that table is used; D and trimming come from the DNA. The sample includes about 500,000 clones, more than 70% of them seen just once. Germline assignment: CDR1 SGHRS and CDR2 YFSETQ. CDR3 length equals 12 residues. V was pared by 7 bases and J by 6 bases, with 1 base of the junction left unmatched.

The sequenced sample was PBMCs. This clonotype was obtained from a woman in her thirties or forties in good health. Some clones in this sample may be carry-over from other donors' samples. The rearrangement links TRBV5-1 to TRBJ2-3, with 11 bases aligning to TRBD1. In DNA form, the CDR3 reads TGCGCCAGCGGACAGGGGGCCGATACGCAGTATTTT. This codes for CASGQGADTQYF.